These 31 T cell receptor beta chains were all obtained from the same sample, sequenced in a study of tumor-infiltrating lymphocytes in primary liver carcinoma. Starting material for RNA and DNA co-extraction consisted of about 19-32 mg of unsorted bulk tissue. From around 500 ng of total RNA, TCR beta-specific cDNA was reverse-transcribed using a constant-region primer. It was through three nested multiplex PCR rounds of slightly modified ARM-PCR that TCR beta libraries arose. Each of the first two PCR rounds ran roughly 9 cycles with TRBV1-TRBV30 forward and C-beta reverse primers. TCRdb itself ran the multiplex PCR reads through MiXCR, one entry per CDR3 protein. The sample holds 95,000 to 100,000 distinct CDR3 sequences, approximately 70% seen once. Sample: liver tumor tissue from sampling region 2. Indicated subset: tumor region T2, inferior pole. The receptor source for this set is a woman between 55 and 75 years old with primary liver carcinoma and hepatitis B virus infection.

This clonotype appeared a few times. Just one base apart from a much larger clone, this may be a read error. The conserved phenylalanine or tryptophan is not found at the CDR3 terminus, so this likely reflects a read error. The V gene is TRBV30, the J gene TRBJ1-1, with D perhaps TRBD1 (5 bases). Deletions cut 0 bases from V and 11 bases from J, with 10 bases between. In germline, CDR1 is GTSNPN, CDR2 SVGIG (reference sequence). The CDR3 spans 11 residues. CDR3 nucleotide sequence: TGTGCCTGGAGTGTGAGGGACGAGGCTTTCTCT. Amino acid sequence: CAWSVRDEAFS.

The rearrangement links TRBV12-3 or TRBV12-4 to TRBJ2-1; D could derive from TRBD1 or TRBD2 (5 bases each). V lost 7 bases and J 6 bases, leaving 19 bases between the germline ends. CDR3 length equals 15 residues. In DNA form, the CDR3 reads TGTGCCAGCACTTTGGGGCCAGCTGGACTCAATGAGCAGTTCTTC. Residues: CASTLGPAGLNEQFF.

About this clonotype itself: This may stem from a read error, because a much larger clone lies one nucleotide away. The chain links TRBV7-9 to TRBJ1-4, with a weak D call TRBD1 (6 bases). Germline-derived CDR1 and CDR2 are SEHNR and FQNEAQ (reference sequence). V was shortened by 11 bases and J by 8 bases, with 18 bases between the two germline ends. CDR3 size: 13 residues. The CDR3 reads CASSTGFHEKLFF. CDR3 nucleotides: TGTGCCTCATCAACAGGGTTCCACGAAAAACTGTTTTTT. The variable domain in full, completed from reference TRBV7-9 and TRBJ1-4, reads DTGVSQNPRHKITKRGQNVTFRCDPISEHNRLYWYRQTLGQGPEFLTYFQNEAQLEKSRLLSDRFSAERPKGSFSTLEIQRTEQGDSAMYLCASSTGFHEKLFFGSGTQLSVL.

Of note for this clonotype: Without the conserved terminal phenylalanine or tryptophan, this CDR3 likely stems from a read error. This chain uses TRBV11-2 with TRBJ2-6, with TRBD1 as a possible D gene (5 bases). The CDR3 is 15 amino acids. CDR1 is SGHAT and CDR2 is FQNNGV in the germline V gene. The CDR3 loop reads CASSLQASGANVLTS. The DNA of the CDR3 is TGTGCCAGCAGTTTACAGGCCTCTGGAGCCAACGTCCTGACTTCC.

Of note for this clonotype: Possible read error: a much larger clone is one base away. This CDR3 fails to terminate in the conserved phenylalanine or tryptophan, so it likely reflects a read error. The chain carries TRBV25-1 and TRBJ1-1; 7 bases fit TRBD1. The germline V gene has CDR1 MGHDK and CDR2 SYGVNS. V shed 4 bases, J shed 7 bases, and the junction held 3 bases outside the gene matches. CDR3 length: 12 residues. CDR3 nucleotides: TGTGCCAGCAGTGCCAGACAGGGTGAAGCTTTCTTG. Translated, it gives CASSARQGEAFL.

About this clonotype itself: This could be a read error, since a much larger clone is one nucleotide away. The chain links TRBV7-9 to TRBJ1-2; 7 bases are a match to TRBD1. The CDR3 length is 14 residues. CDR1 and CDR2 (germline): SEHNR, FQNEAQ (reference sequence). CDR3 in DNA: TGTGCCAGCAGCCCCCCGGGACAGTACTATGGCCACACCTTC. Translated: CASSPPGQYYGHTF.

The chain recombines TRBV11-2 with TRBJ2-3, with 9 nucleotides matching TRBD1. This CDR3 region has 16 residues. The V gene end was trimmed by 8 bases and the J gene end by 15 bases; junction bases not matched to a gene: 24. Germline values: CDR1 SGHAT, CDR2 FQNNGV. The CDR3 spells CASGSTRLQGADTRYF. The CDR3 nucleotides read TGTGCCAGCGGCTCAACCCGGTTACAGGGGGCAGATACGCGCTATTTT. The full variable domain, its missing parts supplied by reference TRBV11-2 and TRBJ2-3, is EAGVAQSPRYKIIEKRQSVAFWCNPISGHATLYWYQQILGQGPKLLIQFQNNGVVDDSQLPKDRFSAERLKGVDSTLKIQPAKLEDSAVYLCASGSTRLQGADTRYFGPGTRLTVL.

Turning to this clonotype: A much more abundant neighbour one base away suggests this may be a read error. The chain combines TRBV18 with TRBJ2-6, with D possibly matching TRBD1 (5 bases). CDR1 KGHSH and CDR2 LQKENI come from the germline V gene. The CDR3 extends over 14 amino acids. V was shortened by 10 bases and J by 1 base, with 11 bases between the two germline ends. This CDR3 reads CAISPGSGANVLTF. The CDR3 DNA reads TGTGCCATCTCCCCAGGGTCTGGGGCCAACGTCCTGACTTTC.

There are many counts of this clonotype. The chain uses TRBV29-1 and TRBJ2-5; D could derive from TRBD1 or TRBD2 (6 bases each). This CDR3 is built from 12 residues. The V and J ends lost 4 bases and 4 bases respectively, with 10 bases between them. Germline values: CDR1 SQVTM, CDR2 ANQGSEA. CDR3 DNA sequence: TGCAGCGTTGGGAGGGGGGCAGAGACCCAGTACTTC. Its protein product is CSVGRGAETQYF.

A few counts support this clonotype. Relative to the germline gene, one junction end is altered; a read error may explain this. The chain couples TRBV11-1 to TRBJ2-7; D uncertain. The germline gives CDR1 SGHAT, CDR2 FQDESV (reference sequence). The CDR3 runs 13 residues. The CDR3: CASSLPDNYEQHF. The CDR3, as DNA: TGTGCCAGCAGCTTACCGGATAACTACGAGCAGCACTTC.

This clonotype was detected a few times. A much larger clone sits a single nucleotide away, making a read error possible. The chain recombines TRBV10-3 with TRBJ2-3; TRBD1 agrees at 8 bases. CDR3 length: 17 residues. CDR1 and CDR2 (germline): ENHRY, SYGVKD. CDR3 sequence: CAISGTVGGQGTDMQYF. Here the CDR3 DNA reads TGTGCCATCAGTGGGACCGTGGGTGGACAGGGCACAGATATGCAGTATTTT.

In this sample, this clonotype turned up many times. The chain joins TRBV12-3 or TRBV12-4 to TRBJ2-1, with 7 bases matching TRBD2. This CDR3 is built from 15 residues. Germline trimming cut 6 bases from V and 4 bases from J; bases unmatched to any gene: 9. The CDR3 sequence is CASSRGVADYNEQFF. CDR3 in DNA: TGTGCCAGCAGCCGGGGGGTGGCCGATTACAATGAGCAGTTCTTC.

About this clonotype: This sequence may be a read error, since a much larger clone differs from it by one base. The chain uses TRBV6-4 and TRBJ1-1; the D gene is possibly TRBD1 (5 bases). Per germline, CDR1 MRHNA and CDR2 SNTAGT. The CDR3 sequence is 13 residues long. The germline V and J ends were trimmed by 2 bases and 1 base, with 5 bases remaining between them. CDR3 sequence: CASSDGGNTEAFF. The CDR3 bases are TGTGCCAGCAGTGACGGGGGGAACACTGAAGCTTTCTTT.

This chain connects TRBV20-1 to TRBJ1-1, with 7 bases that match TRBD1. The germline V gene has CDR1 DFQATT and CDR2 SNEGSKA (reference sequence). The CDR3 sequence is 12 residues long. The J segment lost 5 bases and the V segment lost 6 bases, leaving 6 bases of the junction unmatched. In nucleotides, the CDR3 is TGCAGTGCCCGGGCGGGACAGACTGAAGCTTTCTTT. Its protein is CSARAGQTEAFF.

The sample holds a few counts of this clonotype. This may arise from a read error, as a much more abundant clone is one base away. V gene TRBV5-5 combines with J gene TRBJ2-1; TRBD2 aligns across 11 bases. The V gene's germline CDR1 is SGHKS and CDR2 YYEKEE (reference sequence). The CDR3 runs to 17 residues. The CDR3 region is CASSSGGDSGRDNEQLF. CDR3 sequence (DNA): TGTGCCAGCAGCTCGGGCGGTGATAGCGGGAGGGACAATGAGCAGCTCTTC.

The chain employs TRBV12-3 or TRBV12-4 and TRBJ1-2; D may be TRBD1 (6 bases). Trimming left V 6 bases short and J 3 bases short, with 11 bases between. This CDR3 is built from 13 residues. CDR3 sequence (DNA): TGTGCCAGCAGAAGGGGGACATACTATGGCTACACCTTC. It yields the protein CASRRGTYYGYTF.

About this clonotype: A much larger clone differs from this one at a single base, so this may be a read error. This chain links TRBV5-1 with TRBJ1-5; D possibly corresponds to TRBD1 (6 bases). This CDR3 region has 16 residues. Germline assignment: CDR1 SGHRS and CDR2 YFSETQ. V lost 4 bases to trimming and J lost 6 bases, with 20 bases between them. CDR3 in DNA: TGCGCCAGCAGCCCAGGGGACTTTGTTACAAGTCAGCCCCAGCATTTT. Protein: CASSPGDFVTSQPQHF.

On this clonotype itself: A junction boundary mismatches the germline segment, possibly from a read error. The V and J genes are TRBV11-2 and TRBJ2-3; TRBD2 agrees at 7 bases. The CDR3 sequence is 15 residues long. Germline CDR1 and CDR2: SGHAT and FQNNGV. The DNA of the CDR3 is TGTGCCTGCAGGCTCTCTGCGACTAGCATAGATACGCAGTATTTT. Its protein is CACRLSATSIDTQYF.

This clonotype was detected many times. The gene calls are TRBV28 and TRBJ2-7, with no clear D. CDR3 size: 12 residues. Germline CDR1 MDHEN, CDR2 SYDVKM. V lost 2 bases and J 7 bases, leaving 9 bases between the germline ends. For the CDR3, the DNA is TGTGCCAGCAGTTTACTGGCTCAGGAGCAGTACTTC. It is translated as CASSLLAQEQYF. Full variable domain (rest looked up from reference TRBV28 and TRBJ2-7): DVKVTQSSRYLVKRTGEKVFLECVQDMDHENMFWYRQDPGLGLRLIYFSYDVKMKEKGDIPEGYSVSREKKERFSLILESASTNQTSMYLCASSLLAQEQYFGPGTRLTVT.

A remark on this clonotype: A much larger clone is a single base away; this may be a read error. The rearrangement links TRBV28 to TRBJ1-1; no definite D call. Germline CDR1 is MDHEN and CDR2 is SYDVKM. This CDR3 spans 15 amino acids. The CDR3 is CASREIGRVKTEAFF. The CDR3 DNA is TGTGCCAGCAGGGAGATTGGACGGGTGAAGACTGAAGCTTTCTTT.

By sample fraction, this clonotype is medium-sized (0.01 to 0.1%). The chain is built from TRBV11-1 and TRBJ2-1; D may be TRBD2 (5 bases). There are 16 residues in the CDR3. Germline loops: CDR1 SGHAT, CDR2 FQDESV (reference sequence). V lost 6 bases and J lost 7, with 22 bases in between. The CDR3 protein is CASSQTASQSGNEQFF. The CDR3 bases are TGTGCCAGCAGTCAAACCGCCAGCCAATCGGGGAATGAGCAGTTCTTC.

Comments on this clonotype: One end of the junction fails to match germline, which may point to a read error. The V gene is TRBV10-3, the J gene TRBJ2-7; 13 bases line up with TRBD2. The CDR3 runs to 16 residues. Looked up from germline, CDR1 is ENHRY and CDR2 is SYGVKD. CDR3 in DNA: TGTGTCATCAGTACCAAATCGGGACTAGCGGGAAACGAGCAGTACTTC. This encodes CVISTKSGLAGNEQYF.

To note about this clonotype: An end of the junction does not agree with germline; a read error may underlie this. The chain is built from TRBV28 and TRBJ2-5; D gene ambiguous. The CDR3 is 13 residues long. Germline CDR1 MDHEN, CDR2 SYDVKM. The CDR3 is CASCLSAVETQYF. Written as DNA, the CDR3 is TGTGCCAGCTGTTTATCCGCTGTTGAGACCCAGTACTTC. Combining the CDR3 with reference TRBV28 and TRBJ2-5 gives the whole variable domain DVKVTQSSRYLVKRTGEKVFLECVQDMDHENMFWYRQDPGLGLRLIYFSYDVKMKEKGDIPEGYSVSREKKERFSLILESASTNQTSMYLCASCLSAVETQYFGPGTRLLVL.

The chain links TRBV28 to TRBJ2-2; maybe TRBD2 (6 bases). This CDR3 has 16 residues. V shed 7 bases and J shed 3 bases, with 18 bases lying between them. CDR1 MDHEN and CDR2 SYDVKM come from the germline V gene. This CDR3 is CASTRSGVGDTGELFF. CDR3 nucleotides: TGTGCCAGCACCCGATCGGGAGTCGGTGACACCGGGGAGCTGTTTTTT.

This clonotype was seen only once. A read error is possible here, since a much larger clone lies one base away. The chain has TRBV14 and TRBJ1-1, with D perhaps matching TRBD1 (6 bases). CDR3 size: 16 residues. Germline V gene lookup returns CDR1 SGHDN and CDR2 FVKESK. Trimming pared 3 bases from V and 1 base from J, leaving 15 bases between. The DNA of the CDR3 is TGTGCCAGCAGCCATCGCGATAACAGGGCGAACACTGAAGCTTTCTTT. This codes for CASSHRDNRANTEAFF.

At least ten counts were recorded for this clonotype. The genes are TRBV30 and TRBJ1-5; D is uncertain. This CDR3 comprises 13 residues. With 2 bases removed from V and 0 bases from J, the gap between germline ends came to 5 bases. Germline V CDR1 and CDR2: GTSNPN, SVGIG (reference sequence). This chain's CDR3 is CAWSQSSNQPQHF. The CDR3 DNA reads as TGTGCCTGGAGTCAGAGTAGCAATCAGCCCCAGCATTTT. The full variable domain, completed using reference TRBV30 and TRBJ1-5, is SQTIHQWPATLVQPVGSPLSLECTVEGTSNPNLYWYRQAAGRGLQLLFYSVGIGQISSEVPQNLSASRPQDRQFILSSKKLLLSDSGFYLCAWSQSSNQPQHFGDGTRLSIL.

The chain recombines TRBV11-2 with TRBJ2-5; D is perhaps TRBD2 (7 bases). The germline V and J ends were trimmed by 8 bases and 5 bases, with 24 bases remaining between them. Germline V gene sequence: CDR1 SGHAT, CDR2 FQNNGV. The CDR3 length is 16 residues. The CDR3 nucleotides read TGTGCCAGCGCCGAGGGGGGGGGCGCGACGTTTGAGACCCAGTACTTC. Translation gives CASAEGGGATFETQYF. The full variable domain, rest sourced from reference TRBV11-2 and TRBJ2-5, is EAGVAQSPRYKIIEKRQSVAFWCNPISGHATLYWYQQILGQGPKLLIQFQNNGVVDDSQLPKDRFSAERLKGVDSTLKIQPAKLEDSAVYLCASAEGGGATFETQYFGPGTRLLVL.

About this clonotype itself: Since no conserved phenylalanine or tryptophan closes the CDR3, a read error is the likely cause. The rearrangement joins TRBV12-3 or TRBV12-4 to TRBJ2-5, with no clear D. The CDR3 sequence is 13 residues long. CDR3: CTSSPILVGTQYS. For the CDR3, the DNA is TGTACCAGCAGCCCCATTCTAGTAGGTACCCAGTACTCC.

With respect to this clonotype: The germline gene is not matched at one end of the junction; a read error may be the cause. V gene TRBV6-1 combines with J gene TRBJ1-2, with D unclear. This CDR3 region has 14 residues. Germline CDR1 MNHNS, CDR2 SASEGT. CDR3 bases: TGTGTCAGCACCCGGGAAAGGCCGACAAATGACTACACCTTC. This encodes CVSTRERPTNDYTF.

Comments on this clonotype: The conserved phenylalanine or tryptophan is not found at the CDR3 terminus, so this likely reflects a read error. The V gene is TRBV7-9, the J gene TRBJ2-2; 9 bases map to TRBD1. Germline CDR1 is SEHNR and CDR2 is FQNEAQ (reference sequence). The CDR3 extends over 14 amino acids. Trimming at V came to 5 bases and at J to 9 bases, leaving 7 bases not matched to a gene. The CDR3 DNA is TGTGCCAGCAGCCCCGGGACAGGGTACAGGGAGCTGTTTATT. It specifies CASSPGTGYRELFI.

On this clonotype itself: This could be a read error, since a much larger clone is one nucleotide away. V and J are TRBV28 and TRBJ2-1; D gene ambiguous. The CDR3 is 14 residues long. Germline lookup yields CDR1 MDHEN and CDR2 SYDVKM. CDR3 loop: CAISFASSYNEQFF. CDR3 nucleotide sequence: TGTGCCATCAGTTTTGCGAGCTCCTACAATGAGCAGTTCTTC. Drawing the rest from reference TRBV28 and TRBJ2-1, the complete variable domain is DVKVTQSSRYLVKRTGEKVFLECVQDMDHENMFWYRQDPGLGLRLIYFSYDVKMKEKGDIPEGYSVSREKKERFSLILESASTNQTSMYLCAISFASSYNEQFFGPGTRLTVL.